One and the same sample provided the 26 T cell receptor beta chains below, sequenced in a study of vaccination effects on CD4 cells after COVID-19. Once cultured for approximately eleven days, the cells underwent separation to obtain CD4+ T cells. This table comes from immunoSEQ multiplex PCR, and its TCRdb copy is limited to in-frame clones, with some not included. The table records tens of thousands of clones, roughly 75% of them present only once. Antigens of these TCRs are unknown. This material consisted of CD4+ T cells from PBMCs cultured without peptide, taken before COVID-19 vaccination. Receptors originate from a human donor who received a COVID-19 vaccine.

This clone was detected once. This chain links TRBV11-3 with TRBJ1-2; D unclear. The V end lost 7 bases, the J end lost 2 bases, and 11 bases lay between the germline ends. Germline CDR1 and CDR2: SGHNT and YENEEA. The CDR3 extends over 13 amino acids. CDR3: CASIGSMNYGYTF. The DNA for the CDR3 is TGTGCCAGCATTGGCAGCATGAACTATGGCTACACCTTC.

The rearrangement uses TRBV18 and TRBJ2-5; D remains unclear. The germline gives CDR1 KGHSH, CDR2 LQKENI. The CDR3 loop spans 11 amino acids. Trimming left V 4 bases short and J 2 bases short, with 2 bases between. CDR3 nucleotide sequence: TGTGCCAGCTCACAGCAAGAGACCCAGTACTTC. It specifies CASSQQETQYF.

This clone was observed a handful of times. V gene TRBV5-4 combines with J gene TRBJ2-5; D is uncertain. V shed 0 bases and J shed 0 bases, with 9 bases lying between them. In germline, CDR1 is SGHNT, CDR2 YYREEE (reference sequence). The CDR3 is 15 amino acids. DNA for the CDR3: TGTGCCAGCAGCTTGGGACGTGGAAACCAAGAGACCCAGTACTTC. Its translation is CASSLGRGNQETQYF.

This chain uses TRBV12-3 or TRBV12-4 with TRBJ2-5; no clear D gene. The CDR3 loop spans 11 amino acids. The V gene lost 6 bases and the J gene lost 7 bases, with 9 bases spanning the gap. In DNA, the CDR3 is TGTGCCAGCAGCCAGGCAGGGACCCAGTACTTC. Its protein is CASSQAGTQYF.

This clone appeared a single time. The V call is TRBV18, the J call TRBJ2-5; D may be TRBD2 (5 bases). The V gene's germline CDR1 is KGHSH and CDR2 LQKENI. With 6 bases removed from V and 4 bases from J, the gap between germline ends came to 12 bases. This CDR3 is built from 13 residues. Written as DNA, the CDR3 is TGTGCCAGCTCGCAATCGAGGGCAGAGACCCAGTACTTC. Residues: CASSQSRAETQYF. Looking up the rest from reference TRBV18 and TRBJ2-5 gives the full variable domain: NAGVMQNPRHLVRRRGQEARLRCSPMKGHSHVYWYRQLPEEGLKFMVYLQKENIIDESGMPKERFSAEFPKEGPSILRIQQVVRGDSAAYFCASSQSRAETQYFGPGTRLLVL.

The CDR3 DNA is TGTGCCAGCAGCTTACAGGGCGTCAATGAGCAGTTCTTC. Encoded protein: CASSLQGVNEQFF. The chain has TRBV14 and TRBJ2-1; D possibly corresponds to TRBD1 (6 bases). The germline V and J ends were trimmed by 5 bases and 6 bases, with 11 bases remaining between them. The CDR3 runs to 13 residues. Germline V CDR1 and CDR2: SGHDN, FVKESK.

This clone was recorded a few times. The chain recombines TRBV7-9 with TRBJ1-6; D is possibly TRBD1 (5 bases). The CDR3 consists of 15 residues. From germline, CDR1 is SEHNR and CDR2 FQNEAQ (reference sequence). V was cut by 2 bases and J by 8 bases, with 13 bases left in between. CDR3 in DNA: TGTGCCAGCAGCTTATCGGGCGGGGGTGATTCACCCCTCCACTTT. This translates into CASSLSGGGDSPLHF.

This clone appeared a few times. This chain uses TRBV7-9 with TRBJ2-3, with D possibly being TRBD1 (6 bases). Looked up from germline, CDR1 is SEHNR and CDR2 is FQNEAQ (reference sequence). V dropped 2 bases and J dropped 0 bases, with 12 bases sitting between them. There are 16 residues in the CDR3. The CDR3 DNA is TGTGCCAGCAGCTTACTAATGACAGGAAGCACAGATACGCAGTATTTT. Translated, it gives CASSLLMTGSTDTQYF.

This chain links TRBV2 with TRBJ2-1; TRBD2 agrees at 9 bases. This CDR3 is 14 amino acids long. With 5 bases clipped from V and 6 bases from J, the junction kept 5 bases outside the gene matches. CDR1 is SNHLY, CDR2 FYNNEI, per germline. For the CDR3, the DNA is TGTGCCAGCAGTCCGGGGACTAGCCTCAATGAGCAGTTCTTC. Residues: CASSPGTSLNEQFF.

V is TRBV7-6 and J is TRBJ2-1; D may be TRBD2 (5 bases). V was clipped by 2 bases and J by 6 bases, with 23 bases between them. The CDR3 spans 18 residues. Germline V gene lookup returns CDR1 SGHVS and CDR2 FNYEAQ. The CDR3 loop is CASSLSLWGSASGNEQFF. Here the CDR3 DNA reads TGTGCCAGCAGCTTATCCCTCTGGGGTAGCGCATCGGGCAATGAGCAGTTCTTC.

The chain has TRBV7-2 and TRBJ2-1; tentative D call: TRBD1 (6 bases). From germline, CDR1 is SGHTA and CDR2 FQGNSA. V was clipped by 4 bases and J by 2 bases, with 15 bases between them. The CDR3 runs to 16 residues. This chain's CDR3 is CASSYPPRGTYNEQFF. The CDR3 DNA sequence: TGTGCCAGCAGCTACCCCCCGAGGGGGACCTACAATGAGCAGTTCTTC.

V gene TRBV10-2 combines with J gene TRBJ2-4, with D possibly being TRBD1 or TRBD2 (5 bases each). V lost 3 bases and J lost 7, with 19 bases in between. There are 16 residues in the CDR3. Germline values: CDR1 WSHSY, CDR2 SAAADI. The CDR3 DNA sequence: TGCGCCAGCAGTGAAATTTACAGGACCCCGGGGAACATTCAGTACTTC. Translating gives CASSEIYRTPGNIQYF.

This clone was seen only once. V and J are TRBV14 and TRBJ1-1, with D possibly TRBD1 on 5 matching bases. The CDR3 has 13 amino acids. Deletions cut 4 bases from V and 2 bases from J, with 8 bases between. Germline V gene lookup returns CDR1 SGHDN and CDR2 FVKESK. CDR3 coding DNA: TGTGCCAGCAGCCCGGGACCAAACACTGAAGCTTTCTTT. Amino acids: CASSPGPNTEAFF.

This clone was observed a few times. CDR3 sequence (DNA): TGTGCCTGGAGTGTACGGTCGGGGATCGTCGGCTACACCTTC. Its translation: CAWSVRSGIVGYTF. This chain connects TRBV30 to TRBJ1-2, with D hard to call. V was shortened by 0 bases and J by 8 bases, with 16 bases between the two germline ends. The CDR3 has 14 amino acids. Germline loops: CDR1 GTSNPN, CDR2 SVGIG (reference sequence).

A few counts support this clone. V usage is TRBV4-2 and J usage is TRBJ1-2; a weak D match, TRBD1 (5 bases). With 0 bases removed from V and 5 bases from J, the gap between germline ends came to 7 bases. The CDR3 runs to 13 residues. The germline V gene has CDR1 LGHNA and CDR2 YNFKEQ. The CDR3 spells CASSQEGDYGYTF. In DNA form, the CDR3 reads TGTGCCAGCAGCCAAGAAGGGGATTATGGCTACACCTTC.

A few counts support this clone. The genes are TRBV3-1 (or the pseudogene TRBV3-2) and TRBJ1-1; D uncertain. The CDR3 covers 15 residues. The V and J ends lost 0 bases and 2 bases respectively, with 10 bases between them. The germline V gene encodes CDR1 LGHDT and CDR2 YNNKEL (reference sequence). CDR3 sequence (DNA): TGTGCCAGCAGCCAAGAAGGTCGGACTAACACTGAAGCTTTCTTT. It is translated as CASSQEGRTNTEAFF.

V is TRBV5-1 and J is TRBJ2-6; D uncertain. Germline CDR1 is SGHRS and CDR2 is YFSETQ. The CDR3 is 15 residues long. V was pared by 3 bases and J by 3 bases, with 10 bases between. This CDR3 reads CASSYQVGGANVLTF. As DNA, the CDR3 is TGCGCCAGCAGCTACCAGGTTGGTGGGGCCAACGTCCTGACTTTC. Drawing the rest from reference TRBV5-1 and TRBJ2-6, the complete variable domain is KAGVTQTPRYLIKTRGQQVTLSCSPISGHRSVSWYQQTPGQGLQFLFEYFSETQRNKGNFPGRFSGRQFSNSRSEMNVSTLELGDSALYLCASSYQVGGANVLTFGAGSRLTVL.

The chain recombines TRBV9 with TRBJ1-5; D is uncertain. Germline CDR1 and CDR2: SGDLS and YYNGEE. V lost 0 bases to trimming and J lost 6 bases, with 7 bases between them. This CDR3 contains 13 residues. DNA of the CDR3: TGTGCCAGCAGCGTAGGAGAGGGTCAGCCCCAGCATTTT. Translating it yields CASSVGEGQPQHF.

This clone was picked up one time. The chain is built from TRBV12-3 or TRBV12-4 and TRBJ1-1; no clear D gene. V gave up 2 bases and J gave up 8 bases, with 12 bases separating them. The CDR3 runs 13 residues. The CDR3 coding sequence is TGTGCCAGCAGTTTACTAATCGGTTCAGAAGCTTTCTTT. This sequence encodes CASSLLIGSEAFF.

This chain links TRBV21-1 with TRBJ1-4; the D call TRBD1 from the table was never checked on the DNA. TRBV21-1 is a listed pseudogene. CDR3 size: 15 residues. The CDR3 loop is CASSIRDRGNEKLFF. CDR3 in DNA: TGTGCCAGCAGCATCCGGGACAGGGGTAATGAAAAACTGTTTTTT.

The chain uses TRBV5-4 and TRBJ1-2; D is unresolved. The germline gives CDR1 SGHNT, CDR2 YYREEE (reference sequence). The CDR3 is made up of 14 amino acids. Trimming took off 0 bases at V and 8 bases at J, with 14 bases between the two ends. The CDR3 protein is CASSLVRDFGGYTF. DNA of the CDR3: TGTGCCAGCAGCTTGGTGAGGGATTTCGGAGGCTACACCTTC.

This CDR3 reads CASSIIWGLYTGELFF. The CDR3 nucleotides read TGTGCCAGTAGTATTATTTGGGGGCTGTACACCGGGGAGCTGTTTTTT. This chain connects TRBV19 to TRBJ2-2; maybe TRBD1 (6 bases). Deletions cut 3 bases from V and 3 bases from J, with 14 bases between. The CDR3 is 16 amino acids. Germline V gene data show CDR1 as LNHDA and CDR2 as SQIVND (reference sequence).

The chain is built from TRBV7-8 and TRBJ2-4; D is tentatively TRBD1 or TRBD2 (5 bases each). Germline loops: CDR1 SGHVS, CDR2 FQNEAQ. V was trimmed by 5 bases and J by 0 bases, leaving 14 bases between them. The CDR3 covers 16 residues. CDR3 sequence (DNA): TGTGCCAGCAGCCCACCTCCGGGGCTAGCCAAAAACATTCAGTACTTC. It specifies CASSPPPGLAKNIQYF.

V usage is TRBV11-2 and J usage is TRBJ2-1; the D gene is possibly TRBD2 (6 bases). The germline gives CDR1 SGHAT, CDR2 FQNNGV. Trimming took 4 bases from V and 2 from J, leaving 18 bases between them. The CDR3 spans 17 residues. The CDR3: CASSSLGGRLAYNEQFF. In DNA form, the CDR3 reads TGTGCCAGCAGCTCCCTGGGCGGGCGACTAGCCTACAATGAGCAGTTCTTC.

The sample holds a few counts of this clone. The genes are TRBV29-1 and TRBJ1-2; a possible D gene is TRBD1 (6 bases). The CDR3 has 15 amino acids. Germline-derived CDR1 and CDR2 are SQVTM and ANQGSEA. Trimming took 1 base from V and 8 from J, leaving 20 bases between them. In DNA, the CDR3 is TGCAGCGTTGAAGGAGGGGGTGACAGGCGATACGGCTACACCTTC. Translated, it gives CSVEGGGDRRYGYTF. Looking up the rest from reference TRBV29-1 and TRBJ1-2 gives the full variable domain: SAVISQKPSRDICQRGTSLTIQCQVDSQVTMMFWYRQQPGQSLTLIATANQGSEATYESGFVIDKFPISRPNLTFSTLTVSNMSPEDSSIYLCSVEGGGDRRYGYTFGSGTRLTVV.

The chain joins TRBV3-1 (or the pseudogene TRBV3-2) to TRBJ1-2; TRBD1 agrees at 9 bases. V lost 5 bases and J lost 7; bases outside the gene matches: 14. This CDR3 has 16 residues. Germline lookup yields CDR1 LGHDT and CDR2 YNNKEL (reference sequence). DNA for the CDR3: TGTGCCAGCAGCTTCCCCCCCGGGACAGGGAGCACTGGCTACACCTTC. It translates to CASSFPPGTGSTGYTF.